These T cell receptor beta chains were read from a single sample in a study of shared clonotypes between healthy human individuals. Assay: immunoSEQ multiplex PCR; the TCRdb copy retains only in-frame clones and omits some. Among 1,400,000 or so clones listed, about 98.5% were seen once. The sample was naive CD4+ T cells sorted from blood. Receptor source: a man younger than 40 in good health. Each CDR3 is given without its conserved first and last residue.

v_call: TRBV9
j_call: TRBJ1-2
cdr3_aa: ASSARHETITNYGYT

v_call: TRBV7-9
j_call: TRBJ1-1
cdr3_aa: ASSLQGGMNTEAF

v_call: TRBV7-2
j_call: TRBJ2-7
cdr3_aa: ASSPDRGQRY

v_call: TRBV2
j_call: TRBJ2-2
cdr3_aa: ASSLAGELF

v_call: TRBV11-2
j_call: TRBJ2-5
cdr3_aa: ASSFLVGGRETQY

v_call: TRBV5-1
j_call: TRBJ2-3
cdr3_aa: ASSLGSSTDTQY

v_call: TRBV5-1
j_call: TRBJ1-1
cdr3_aa: ASSLLGRGNTEAF

v_call: TRBV10-3
j_call: TRBJ1-1
cdr3_aa: AISEGRQTEAF

v_call: TRBV5-6
j_call: TRBJ2-5
cdr3_aa: ASSYVGGRETQY

v_call: TRBV11-3
j_call: TRBJ2-3
cdr3_aa: ASSSDRVGADTQY

v_call: TRBV5-1
j_call: TRBJ2-1
cdr3_aa: ASSLATGGSSYNEQF

v_call: TRBV2
j_call: TRBJ2-7
cdr3_aa: ASSEQGANSYEQY

v_call: TRBV5-4
j_call: TRBJ1-1
cdr3_aa: ASSLAGGVTEAF

v_call: TRBV11-3
j_call: TRBJ2-5
cdr3_aa: ASSLNSIQETQY

v_call: TRBV6-5
j_call: TRBJ2-1
cdr3_aa: ASRANSYNEQF

v_call: TRBV6-5
j_call: TRBJ2-7
cdr3_aa: ASSYQGRYEQY

v_call: TRBV5-6
j_call: TRBJ2-1
cdr3_aa: ASSLESYNEQF

v_call: TRBV6-5
j_call: TRBJ2-7
cdr3_aa: ASSYDDRNSEQY

v_call: TRBV2
j_call: TRBJ1-2
cdr3_aa: ASTPLGEGNYGYT

v_call: TRBV28
j_call: TRBJ1-5
cdr3_aa: ASNNYRRNQPQH